The 17 T cell receptor beta chains given below trace back to one sample, sequenced in a study of T cells after yellow fever vaccination. TCRdb itself ran the 5' RACE reads through MiXCR, one entry per CDR3 protein. The data show fewer than 350,000 distinct CDR3 sequences, with roughly 4% seen just once and roughly a quarter held by the top ten. The sample consisted of PBMCs, taken on the day of the yellow fever booster vaccination. Every receptor here comes from a man in his late teens or twenties who received the YFV17D yellow fever vaccine.

This clonotype was counted many times. The chain joins TRBV4-3 to TRBJ2-5; 9 bases map to TRBD2. CDR1 LGHNA and CDR2 YSLEER come from the germline V gene. This CDR3 has 16 amino acids. Unmatched junction bases numbered 9, after V lost 3 bases and J lost 4 bases. DNA of the CDR3: TGCGCCAGCAGCCAGAATAGCGGGGGAGTTGGAGAGACCCAGTACTTC. This sequence encodes CASSQNSGGVGETQYF.

This clonotype was seen ten or more times. CDR3 protein: CASSATGPRINSPLHF. The CDR3 DNA follows: TGTGCCAGCAGCGCGACAGGGCCCCGGATTAATTCACCCCTCCACTTT. The chain is built from TRBV7-2 and TRBJ1-6, with 7 bases matching TRBD1. The germline V gene encodes CDR1 SGHTA and CDR2 FQGNSA. CDR3 length: 16 residues. With V trimmed by 5 bases and J by 6 bases, 10 bases remained unmatched.

This clonotype occurred a few times. The chain is built from TRBV11-2 and TRBJ1-1; D unclear. This CDR3 contains 14 residues. Trimming stripped 1 base from V and 8 bases from J, with 14 bases between. The germline gives CDR1 SGHAT, CDR2 FQNNGV. CDR3 protein: CASSLVGRPAEAFF. In DNA, the CDR3 is TGTGCCAGCAGCTTAGTTGGCAGGCCGGCCGAAGCTTTCTTT.

This clonotype occurred many times. The rearrangement joins TRBV4-3 to TRBJ1-3; D ambiguous. The CDR3 spans 13 residues. Germline lookup yields CDR1 LGHNA and CDR2 YSLEER. V was shortened by 0 bases and J by 4 bases, with 4 bases between the two germline ends. The CDR3 loop is CASSQEGGNTIYF. CDR3 nucleotide sequence: TGCGCCAGCAGCCAAGAAGGAGGAAACACCATATATTTT.

A word on this clonotype: Possible read error: a much larger clone is one base away. The J gene is TRBJ2-5, the V gene TRBV4-2; possibly TRBD1 for D (6 bases). The CDR3 contains 15 residues. In germline, CDR1 is LGHNA, CDR2 YNFKEQ. CDR3 in amino acids: CASSQDTRTEETQSF. The CDR3 DNA is TGTGCCAGCAGCCAAGATACCCGGACAGAAGAGACCCAGTCCTTC.

The V gene is TRBV29-1, the J gene TRBJ1-5; D remains ambiguous. CDR1 and CDR2 from the germline V gene are SQVTM and ANQGSEA. V gave up 4 bases and J gave up 5 bases, with 15 bases separating them. The CDR3 consists of 14 residues. CDR3 region: CSVGSGRLDQPQHF. The CDR3 nucleotides read TGCAGCGTTGGCTCGGGCAGGCTAGATCAGCCCCAGCATTTT.

In its sample, this clonotype was seen many times. The chain uses TRBV5-1 and TRBJ1-1; D is ambiguous. This CDR3 has 16 residues. The V gene lost 0 bases and the J gene lost 3 bases, with 15 bases spanning the gap. Germline V gives CDR1 SGHRS, CDR2 YFSETQ. In DNA form, the CDR3 reads TGCGCCAGCAGCTTGGTCGCCGGACGGGAGGACACTGAAGCTTTCTTT. As protein: CASSLVAGREDTEAFF. Full variable domain (outside the CDR3, taken from reference TRBV5-1 and TRBJ1-1): KAGVTQTPRYLIKTRGQQVTLSCSPISGHRSVSWYQQTPGQGLQFLFEYFSETQRNKGNFPGRFSGRQFSNSRSEMNVSTLELGDSALYLCASSLVAGREDTEAFFGQGTRLTVV.

For this clonotype: A single base separates this from a much larger clone, so it may be a read error. The chain is built from TRBV7-2 and TRBJ2-7; D is uncertain. Trimming removed 1 base at V and 1 base at J, with 5 bases between. The V gene's germline CDR1 is SGHTA and CDR2 FQGNSA. The CDR3 totals 13 residues. The CDR3 nucleotides read TGTGCCAGCAGCTTAGGCTGGTCCTACGAGCAGTACTTC. Residues: CASSLGWSYEQYF.

The CDR3 bases are TGTGCCAGCAGCCAAGACTTAGGCATTCAGTACTTC. This translates into CASSQDLGIQYF. The gene calls are TRBV3-1 and TRBJ2-4, with no clear D. In germline, CDR1 is LGHDT, CDR2 YNNKEL (reference sequence). The CDR3 totals 12 residues. V was pared by 0 bases and J by 9 bases, with 6 bases between.

The sample holds many counts of this clonotype. The chain combines TRBV5-1 with TRBJ2-2, with unresolved D. The germline CDR1 and CDR2 sequences are SGHRS and YFSETQ. The CDR3 runs 17 residues. V was cut by 2 bases and J by 1 base, with 15 bases left in between. The chain's CDR3 is CASSFIPRTLNTGELFF. The DNA for the CDR3 is TGCGCCAGCAGCTTCATCCCCAGGACGCTGAACACCGGGGAGCTGTTTTTT.

This clonotype has just a few counts. J is TRBJ2-1 and V is TRBV7-2; 11 positions agree with TRBD2. Germline CDR1 reads SGHTA; CDR2 reads FQGNSA. The CDR3 is 11 amino acids. The V segment lost 4 bases and the J segment 14 bases; nucleotides outside the gene matches: 1. In DNA, the CDR3 is TGTGCCAGCAGCTCTAGCGGGGGGAAGTTCTTC. Its protein product is CASSSSGGKFF.

This clonotype has a count of ten or more. The V gene is TRBV7-2, the J gene TRBJ2-5; no clear D. The germline V gene has CDR1 SGHTA and CDR2 FQGNSA. The CDR3 is 13 amino acids. The V and J ends lost 2 bases and 2 bases respectively, with 6 bases between them. The DNA of the CDR3 is TGTGCCAGCAGCTTACAAAGACAAGAGACCCAGTACTTC. This translates into CASSLQRQETQYF.

The chain has TRBV5-5 and TRBJ1-5; maybe TRBD1 (6 bases). Trimming shortened V by 0 bases and J by 9 bases, and 16 bases separated the two germline ends. Per germline, CDR1 SGHKS and CDR2 YYEKEE (reference sequence). The CDR3 runs to 15 residues. CDR3 bases: TGTGCCAGCAGCTTGGATGGGGGGGCTCTTCTGCCCCAGCATTTT. Protein: CASSLDGGALLPQHF.

CDR3 nucleotides: TGTGCCAGCAGTGGACAGGAGCGAGATACGCAGTATTTT. Translating it yields CASSGQERDTQYF. The V call is TRBV2, the J call TRBJ2-3; a possible D gene is TRBD1 (6 bases). Looked up from germline, CDR1 is SNHLY and CDR2 is FYNNEI. This CDR3 contains 13 residues. Trimming took off 4 bases at V and 5 bases at J, with 10 bases between the two ends.

Ten or more counts support this clonotype. The V gene is TRBV12-3 or TRBV12-4, the J gene TRBJ1-5, with D possibly matching TRBD1 (6 bases). The CDR3 consists of 15 residues. Trimming took off 6 bases at V and 0 bases at J, with 12 bases between the two ends. CDR3 coding DNA: TGTGCCAGCAGATCAGGGGTCTATAGCAATCAGCCCCAGCATTTT. Residues: CASRSGVYSNQPQHF.

This clonotype has more than one count but fewer than ten. This rearrangement joins TRBV28 to TRBJ2-3; no firm D call. The germline V gene has CDR1 MDHEN and CDR2 SYDVKM. The CDR3 covers 14 residues. Trimming left V 10 bases short and J 0 bases short, with 14 bases between. The CDR3 DNA is TGTGCCACCACAGACTGGCGGAGCACAGATACGCAGTATTTT. Protein product: CATTDWRSTDTQYF.

This clonotype was seen at least ten times. This chain links TRBV7-2 with TRBJ2-3; D not resolved. This CDR3 comprises 13 residues. CDR1 is SGHTA and CDR2 is FQGNSA in the germline V gene. Trimming removed 3 bases at V and 2 bases at J, with 6 bases between. The CDR3 DNA is TGTGCCAGCAGCTTTACAGACACAGATACGCAGTATTTT. Protein product: CASSFTDTDTQYF.